Listed below are T cell receptor beta chains from one sample, sequenced in a study of CD8+ T cells in alopecia areata. The method was immunoSEQ multiplex PCR; TCRdb's version includes in-frame clones alone and lacks a portion of them. The repertoire holds approximately 140,000 clones, with roughly 50% as singletons. Sequencing was done on a sample of CD4+ T cells sorted from blood. The receptors come from a human donor with alopecia areata. The conserved cysteine and the conserved F or W are not part of the CDR3 here. The listing skips clone size in some rows; elsewhere it reads once, few, many or a size class.

v_gene: TRBV7-2; j_gene: TRBJ1-1; abundance: .; CDR3aa: ASSPTANTEAF
v_gene: TRBV29-1; j_gene: TRBJ2-7; abundance: .; CDR3aa: SVAGTGSYEQY
v_gene: TRBV7-2; j_gene: TRBJ2-1; abundance: few; CDR3aa: ASSFDRGSLDEQF
v_gene: TRBV7-3; j_gene: TRBJ2-7; abundance: .; CDR3aa: ASSQGVSGPYEQY
v_gene: TRBV5-1; j_gene: TRBJ2-2; abundance: .; CDR3aa: ASSFNSGELF
v_gene: TRBV29-1; j_gene: TRBJ2-7; abundance: .; CDR3aa: SVEVKGQEWFYEQY
v_gene: TRBV29-1; j_gene: TRBJ1-2; abundance: few; CDR3aa: SVEDQGRGYGYT
v_gene: TRBV18; j_gene: TRBJ2-1; abundance: .; CDR3aa: ASSYQEGYNEQF
v_gene: TRBV7-9; j_gene: TRBJ2-1; abundance: .; CDR3aa: ASSLDGGGARRF
v_gene: TRBV29-1; j_gene: TRBJ2-7; abundance: .; CDR3aa: SVEYQGLAGRYEQY
v_gene: TRBV7-9; j_gene: TRBJ2-3; abundance: few; CDR3aa: ASSLSGHHTDTQY
v_gene: TRBV5-1; j_gene: TRBJ1-1; abundance: few; CDR3aa: ASSLAPDRRQNTEAF
v_gene: TRBV9; j_gene: TRBJ2-1; abundance: .; CDR3aa: ASSVAVSGLNEQF
v_gene: TRBV27; j_gene: TRBJ2-3; abundance: .; CDR3aa: ASSSVRDTQY
v_gene: TRBV29-1; j_gene: TRBJ2-3; abundance: .; CDR3aa: SARQVPDTQY
v_gene: TRBV29-1; j_gene: TRBJ1-1; abundance: few; CDR3aa: SGEQDLNTEAF
v_gene: TRBV4-1; j_gene: TRBJ1-1; abundance: .; CDR3aa: ASSHLDRGGTEAF
v_gene: TRBV30; j_gene: TRBJ2-3; abundance: .; CDR3aa: AWSLGADTQY
v_gene: TRBV4-1; j_gene: TRBJ1-1; abundance: .; CDR3aa: ASSLGLTNTEAF
v_gene: TRBV11-2; j_gene: TRBJ2-1; abundance: .; CDR3aa: ASNRERRMNEQF
v_gene: TRBV2; j_gene: TRBJ1-2; abundance: .; CDR3aa: ASVDRVDYGYT
v_gene: TRBV30; j_gene: TRBJ2-3; abundance: .; CDR3aa: AWSRREADTQY
v_gene: TRBV9; j_gene: TRBJ2-1; abundance: .; CDR3aa: ASSVTNEQF
v_gene: TRBV28; j_gene: TRBJ1-5; abundance: few; CDR3aa: ASSSSSGLSNQPQH
v_gene: TRBV29-1; j_gene: TRBJ2-2; abundance: once; CDR3aa: SVEGGTGELF
v_gene: TRBV18; j_gene: TRBJ2-1; abundance: few; CDR3aa: ASSPRRRDEQF
v_gene: TRBV2; j_gene: TRBJ2-3; abundance: few; CDR3aa: ASLGQRRTDTQY
v_gene: TRBV27; j_gene: TRBJ1-4; abundance: once; CDR3aa: ASSLRQRLNEKLF
v_gene: TRBV25-1; j_gene: TRBJ2-7; abundance: few; CDR3aa: ASSGDQVYEQY
v_gene: TRBV6-5; j_gene: TRBJ1-1; abundance: .; CDR3aa: ASSYTQNTEAF
v_gene: TRBV27; j_gene: TRBJ2-2; abundance: .; CDR3aa: ASSFGSGRYTGELF
v_gene: TRBV11-1; j_gene: TRBJ2-5; abundance: .; CDR3aa: ASSPPTGAETQY
v_gene: TRBV30; j_gene: TRBJ2-3; abundance: .; CDR3aa: AWSLSSVGDTQY
v_gene: TRBV2; j_gene: TRBJ2-7; abundance: .; CDR3aa: ACRQGPYEQY
v_gene: TRBV29-1; j_gene: TRBJ2-2; abundance: few; CDR3aa: SVEAMVSGKGTGELF
v_gene: TRBV19; j_gene: TRBJ2-7; abundance: few; CDR3aa: ASSIVGTLSYEQY
v_gene: TRBV10-3; j_gene: TRBJ2-1; abundance: few; CDR3aa: AISDKHNEQF
v_gene: TRBV5-4; j_gene: TRBJ1-5; abundance: .; CDR3aa: ASSPTPYSNQPQH